The 27 T cell receptor beta chains reported below all come from one sample, sequenced in a study of T cell responses to AZD1222 COVID-19 vaccine. TCRdb's table, derived via immunoSEQ multiplex PCR, lists solely in-frame clones and lacks some. The sample lists about 70,000 clones, 80% to 85% occurring once. The sample here was peripheral blood, taken on day 0 of AZD1222 vaccination. Every receptor here comes from an adult in good health.

The chain employs TRBV5-1 and TRBJ1-2, with unresolved D. V was cut by 0 bases and J by 4 bases, with 4 bases left in between. The CDR3 is 12 amino acids. Per the germline V gene, CDR1 is SGHRS and CDR2 is YFSETQ. The DNA of the CDR3 is TGCGCCAGCAGCTTGGCTAGCTATGGCTACACCTTC. As protein: CASSLASYGYTF.

This chain connects TRBV5-1 to TRBJ1-3, with D perhaps TRBD1 (5 bases). The germline gives CDR1 SGHRS, CDR2 YFSETQ. This CDR3 has 16 residues. The V and J ends lost 0 bases and 4 bases respectively, with 14 bases between them. The CDR3 DNA is TGCGCCAGCAGCTTGGCCGGGGCTGGCATGGGAAACACCATATATTTT. It is translated as CASSLAGAGMGNTIYF.

The chain has TRBV11-2 and TRBJ2-2, with 7 nucleotides matching TRBD1. The ends lost 5 bases at V and 0 bases at J; junction bases unmatched: 3. Germline CDR1 reads SGHAT; CDR2 reads FQNNGV. The CDR3 loop spans 15 amino acids. The CDR3 here is CASSPQGANTGELFF. DNA of the CDR3: TGTGCCAGCAGCCCTCAGGGGGCGAACACCGGGGAGCTGTTTTTT. The whole variable domain, filled in from reference TRBV11-2 and TRBJ2-2, reads EAGVAQSPRYKIIEKRQSVAFWCNPISGHATLYWYQQILGQGPKLLIQFQNNGVVDDSQLPKDRFSAERLKGVDSTLKIQPAKLEDSAVYLCASSPQGANTGELFFGEGSRLTVL.

The table lists this clone with a few counts. This sequence joins TRBV2 and TRBJ1-4; D gene unclear. CDR1 SNHLY and CDR2 FYNNEI come from the germline V gene. This CDR3 region has 15 residues. Deletions cut 4 bases from V and 7 bases from J, with 16 bases between. As DNA, the CDR3 is TGTGCCAGCAGTGCACAGACGGGTTATCGTGAAAAACTGTTTTTT. Translating gives CASSAQTGYREKLFF.

The chain has TRBV13 and TRBJ1-2; D might be TRBD1 (6 bases). This CDR3 region has 16 residues. Germline CDR1 and CDR2: PRHDT and FYEKMQ (reference sequence). Deletions cut 0 bases from V and 0 bases from J, with 11 bases between. CDR3 in DNA: TGTGCCAGCAGCTTAGGAGGGACAACGACTAACTATGGCTACACCTTC. This sequence encodes CASSLGGTTTNYGYTF.

The rearrangement joins TRBV28 to TRBJ1-1; D gene uncertain. Trimming took off 6 bases at V and 2 bases at J, with 16 bases between the two ends. Per the germline V gene, CDR1 is MDHEN and CDR2 is SYDVKM. This CDR3 has 15 amino acids. CDR3 sequence: CASRSPGVGNTEAFF. CDR3 nucleotide sequence: TGTGCCAGCAGATCCCCCGGGGTTGGAAACACTGAAGCTTTCTTT.

The chain is built from TRBV11-2 and TRBJ2-6, with D perhaps given as TRBD1 or TRBD2 (6 bases each). This CDR3 is 18 amino acids long. In germline, CDR1 is SGHAT, CDR2 FQNNGV. V was pared by 4 bases and J by 2 bases, with 18 bases between. CDR3: CASSSLSGGSPGANVLTF. The CDR3 DNA reads as TGTGCCAGCAGCTCCCTTTCCGGGGGCAGCCCTGGGGCCAACGTCCTGACTTTC.

The J gene is TRBJ2-1, the V gene TRBV4-3, with D uncertain. V was pared by 2 bases and J by 8 bases, with 22 bases between. This CDR3 has 17 amino acids. Germline lookup yields CDR1 LGHNA and CDR2 YSLEER. The CDR3 DNA follows: TGCGCCAGCAGCCAACGGGCAGTACTGCCGGGCGTACATGAGCAGTTCTTC. Amino acids: CASSQRAVLPGVHEQFF.

V is TRBV2 and J is TRBJ1-1; unclear D gene. The V and J ends lost 7 bases and 4 bases respectively, with 10 bases between them. This CDR3 comprises 12 residues. The germline gives CDR1 SNHLY, CDR2 FYNNEI. CDR3: CASTYDFTEAFF. CDR3 in DNA: TGTGCCAGCACCTATGATTTCACTGAAGCTTTCTTT.

This sequence joins TRBV14 and TRBJ1-1; no clear D. Germline CDR1 is SGHDN and CDR2 is FVKESK. This CDR3 has 13 residues. The V gene lost 1 base and the J gene lost 3 bases, with 6 bases spanning the gap. This CDR3 reads CASSQGLDTEAFF. The CDR3, as DNA: TGTGCCAGCAGCCAAGGGCTCGACACTGAAGCTTTCTTT.

Note on this clone: Relative to the germline gene, one junction end is altered; a read error may explain this. The chain combines TRBV28 with TRBJ1-6; unclear D gene. Germline CDR1 and CDR2: MDHEN and SYDVKM. The CDR3 is 12 amino acids. CDR3 protein: CAGSPIVGVLHF. The CDR3 DNA follows: TGTGCCGGCAGTCCAATTGTGGGAGTACTCCACTTT.

V usage is TRBV6-5 and J usage is TRBJ2-7; perhaps TRBD2 as D (5 bases). Deletions cut 6 bases from V and 0 bases from J, with 15 bases between. Germline assignment: CDR1 MNHEY and CDR2 SVGAGI. The CDR3 is made up of 15 amino acids. The CDR3 DNA reads as TGTGCCAGCAGAGGACTCCCGTCGAGCTCCTACGAGCAGTACTTC. It yields the protein CASRGLPSSSYEQYF.

The CDR3: CASSADRYTIYF. CDR3 nucleotides: TGTGCCAGCAGCGCGGACAGATACACCATATATTTT. The chain combines TRBV28 with TRBJ1-3; tentative D call: TRBD1 (6 bases). Germline assignment: CDR1 MDHEN and CDR2 SYDVKM. This CDR3 is built from 12 residues. Trimming removed 6 bases at V and 8 bases at J, with 11 bases between.

This clone was counted a single time. J is TRBJ1-2 and V is TRBV4-1; 7 bases match TRBD1. Germline values: CDR1 MGHRA, CDR2 YSYEKL. V dropped 1 base and J dropped 4; count of bases not matched to a gene: 12. The CDR3 has 17 residues. The CDR3 spells CASSQVMGGGEVYGYTF. Written as DNA, the CDR3 is TGCGCCAGCAGCCAAGTGATGGGAGGGGGCGAGGTCTATGGCTACACCTTC.

As concerns this clone: The same CDR3 also results from other DNA sequences found in this sample. The rearrangement joins TRBV6-5 to TRBJ1-4, with TRBD1 identical over 9 bases. There are 15 residues in the CDR3. The junction had 4 bases not matched to a gene; V was cut back by 6 bases and J by 2 bases. The germline V gene has CDR1 MNHEY and CDR2 SVGAGI. The CDR3 DNA reads TGTGCCAGCAGCCGGGACAGGGTTACTAATGAAAAACTGTTTTTT. This codes for CASSRDRVTNEKLFF.

The rearrangement links TRBV28 to TRBJ1-2; D unresolved. The V end lost 2 bases, the J end lost 3 bases, and 10 bases lay between the germline ends. CDR1 is MDHEN and CDR2 is SYDVKM in the germline V gene. The CDR3 is made up of 14 amino acids. DNA of the CDR3: TGTGCCAGCAGTTTAGACAACCCGTACTATGGCTACACCTTC. It yields the protein CASSLDNPYYGYTF.

The chain employs TRBV18 and TRBJ2-7, with 9 bases lining up with TRBD2. The CDR3 contains 15 residues. Germline lookup yields CDR1 KGHSH and CDR2 LQKENI. V lost 2 bases and J lost 2; bases outside the gene matches: 4. The CDR3 reads CASSPASGETYEQYF. The CDR3 DNA reads TGTGCCAGCTCACCAGCTAGCGGGGAAACCTACGAGCAGTACTTC.

This clone was picked up a small number of times. V usage is TRBV24-1 and J usage is TRBJ2-3; 8 nucleotides match TRBD2. This CDR3 region has 18 residues. V lost 0 bases, J lost 1 base, and 8 bases stayed unmatched. From germline, CDR1 is KGHDR and CDR2 SFDVKD. CDR3 protein: CATSDLRSLAGGTDTQYF. CDR3 DNA sequence: TGTGCCACCAGTGATTTGCGGAGTCTAGCGGGCGGCACAGATACGCAGTATTTT.

The chain combines TRBV7-3 with TRBJ2-2; maybe TRBD1 (6 bases). The ends were cut back, 5 bases at V and 0 bases at J, with 13 bases in the middle. The germline gives CDR1 SGHTA, CDR2 FQGTGA. This CDR3 contains 16 residues. The CDR3 sequence is CASSPQGQANTGELFF. The CDR3 region has the DNA TGTGCCAGCAGCCCCCAGGGGCAGGCGAACACCGGGGAGCTGTTTTTT.

Notes on this clone: Germline is not matched at one junction end, which may reflect a read error. The chain carries TRBV12-3 or TRBV12-4 and TRBJ1-2; D call uncertain. The length of the CDR3 is 11 residues. CDR3 sequence (DNA): TGTGCCAGCAGCACGACGGTACCTATCTCCTTC. The encoded protein is CASSTTVPISF.

This sequence joins TRBV2 and TRBJ2-7; D uncertain. Germline values: CDR1 SNHLY, CDR2 FYNNEI. V was clipped by 4 bases and J by 9 bases, with 7 bases between them. The CDR3 is made up of 10 amino acids. The CDR3 sequence is CASSGALQYF. The DNA of the CDR3 is TGTGCCAGCAGTGGGGCCTTGCAGTACTTC.

The chain uses TRBV19 and TRBJ2-3, with 9 bases matching TRBD2. From germline, CDR1 is LNHDA and CDR2 SQIVND (reference sequence). Trimming removed 1 base from V and 4 bases from J; junction bases left unmatched: 6. The CDR3 has 16 amino acids. Here the CDR3 DNA reads TGTGCCAGTAGTATAGGAGCGGGGGGCGCCCCAGATACGCAGTATTTT. Translation: CASSIGAGGAPDTQYF.

The V gene is TRBV3-1 (or the pseudogene TRBV3-2), the J gene TRBJ2-7; D remains ambiguous. The length of the CDR3 is 14 residues. Germline V gives CDR1 LGHDT, CDR2 YNNKEL (reference sequence). The V end lost 2 bases, the J end lost 2 bases, and 10 bases lay between the germline ends. CDR3 in DNA: TGTGCCAGCAGCCAAATGGACGGAACCTACGAGCAGTACTTC. It translates to CASSQMDGTYEQYF.

V usage is TRBV28 and J usage is TRBJ1-5; tentative D call: TRBD1 (6 bases). Trimming took 3 bases from V and 3 from J, leaving 21 bases between them. This CDR3 is 18 amino acids long. CDR1 and CDR2 (germline): MDHEN, SYDVKM. The DNA for the CDR3 is TGTGCCAGCAGTTTTGGGTTGGCCAGGGGAGAGCTCAATCAGCCCCAGCATTTT. Amino acids: CASSFGLARGELNQPQHF.

This clone showed up just once. The chain couples TRBV19 to TRBJ1-1; the D is unclear. V was shortened by 3 bases and J by 0 bases, with 8 bases between the two germline ends. Germline assignment: CDR1 LNHDA and CDR2 SQIVND (reference sequence). CDR3 length: 14 amino acids. CDR3 in DNA: TGTGCCAGTAGTATTACCGTTATGAACACTGAAGCTTTCTTT. This codes for CASSITVMNTEAFF.

The chain uses TRBV10-2 and TRBJ1-3, with a tentative D call TRBD1 (5 bases). With 7 bases removed from V and 0 bases from J, the gap between germline ends came to 19 bases. Germline V gene sequence: CDR1 WSHSY, CDR2 SAAADI. The CDR3 spans 17 residues. The CDR3 DNA is TGCGCCAGCACTCTGGGTGGGGGACTGAGCTCTGGAAACACCATATATTTT. Its protein is CASTLGGGLSSGNTIYF.

The chain uses TRBV27 and TRBJ1-1; the D is unclear. The CDR3 extends over 13 amino acids. V was cut by 2 bases and J by 1 base, with 5 bases left in between. Germline values: CDR1 MNHEY, CDR2 SMNVEV (reference sequence). In DNA, the CDR3 is TGTGCCAGCAGTTTAGGGAAGAACACTGAAGCTTTCTTT. Translated, it gives CASSLGKNTEAFF.